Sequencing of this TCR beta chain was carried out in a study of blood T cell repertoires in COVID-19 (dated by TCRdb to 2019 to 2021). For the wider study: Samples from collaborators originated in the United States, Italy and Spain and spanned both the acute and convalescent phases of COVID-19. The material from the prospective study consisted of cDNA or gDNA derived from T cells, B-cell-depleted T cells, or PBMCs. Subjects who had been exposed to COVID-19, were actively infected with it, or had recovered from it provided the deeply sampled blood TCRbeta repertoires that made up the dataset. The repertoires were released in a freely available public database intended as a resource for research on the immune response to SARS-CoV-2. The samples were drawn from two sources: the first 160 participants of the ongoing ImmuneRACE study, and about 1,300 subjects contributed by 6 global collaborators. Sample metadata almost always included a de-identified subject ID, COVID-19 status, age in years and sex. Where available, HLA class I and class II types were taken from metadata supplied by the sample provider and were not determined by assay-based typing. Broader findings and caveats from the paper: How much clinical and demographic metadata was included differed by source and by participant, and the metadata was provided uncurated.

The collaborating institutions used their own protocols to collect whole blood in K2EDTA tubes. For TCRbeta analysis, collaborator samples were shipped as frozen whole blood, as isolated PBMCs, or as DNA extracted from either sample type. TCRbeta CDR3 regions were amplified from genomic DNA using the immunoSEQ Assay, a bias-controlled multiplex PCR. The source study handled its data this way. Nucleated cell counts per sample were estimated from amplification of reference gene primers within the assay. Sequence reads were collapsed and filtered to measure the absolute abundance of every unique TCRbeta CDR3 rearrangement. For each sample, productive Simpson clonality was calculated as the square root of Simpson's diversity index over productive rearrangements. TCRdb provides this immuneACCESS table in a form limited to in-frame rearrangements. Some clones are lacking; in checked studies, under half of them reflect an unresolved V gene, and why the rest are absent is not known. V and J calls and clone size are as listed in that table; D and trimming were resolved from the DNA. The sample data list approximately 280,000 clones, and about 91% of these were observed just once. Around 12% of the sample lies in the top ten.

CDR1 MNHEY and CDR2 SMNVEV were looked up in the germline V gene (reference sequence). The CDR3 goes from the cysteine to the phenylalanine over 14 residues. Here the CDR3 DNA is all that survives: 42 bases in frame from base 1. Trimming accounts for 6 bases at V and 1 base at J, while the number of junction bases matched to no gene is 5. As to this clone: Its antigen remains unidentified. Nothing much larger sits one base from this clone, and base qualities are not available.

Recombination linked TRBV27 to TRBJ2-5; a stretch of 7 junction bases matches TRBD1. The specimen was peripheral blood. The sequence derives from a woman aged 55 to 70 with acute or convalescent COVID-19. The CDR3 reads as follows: CASSSDRVQETQYF. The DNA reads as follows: TGTGCCAGCAGCTCCGACAGGGTCCAAGAGACCCAGTACTTC.